The text below deals with one T cell receptor (beta chain). This sample was included in a study of T cell responses to AZD1222 COVID-19 vaccine. CDR1 SEHNR and CDR2 FQNEAQ come from the germline V gene (reference sequence). The CDR3 totals 14 residues. The V gene lost 5 bases and the J gene lost 4 bases, with 14 bases spanning the gap. TCRdb's copy holds only in-frame clones and misses some; the assay was immunoSEQ multiplex PCR. The data show some 170,000 clones, 85% to 90% seen once. The rearrangement joins TRBV7-9 to TRBJ1-1; a weak D match, TRBD1 (5 bases). The sequence derives from an adult in good health. The source material was peripheral blood, sampled on day 0 of AZD1222 vaccination. The CDR3 sequence: CASSDRTQGTEAFF. CDR3 DNA: TGTGCCAGCAGCGATCGGACCCAGGGCACTGAAGCTTTCTTT.